The 21 T cell receptor beta chains below all came from one sample that was sequenced in a study of human T cells and chemical hapten exposure. From the RACE reads, TCRdb called clonotypes with MiXCR, one entry per CDR3 protein. This table has under 200,000 distinct CDR3 sequences, 25% to 35% appearing once. Time point denoted: patch test 3, about 24 weeks after DPC sensitization. The treatment here: therapeutic diphenylcyclopropenone sensitization with weekly scalp DPC. Sequencing used whole blood, obtained in connection with sensitization to the hapten diphenylcyclopropenone (DPC). These receptors were collected from a woman between 18 and 29 years old with alopecia areata. Some clones in this sample may be carry-over from other donors' samples.

This clonotype was detected a few times. V and J are TRBV29-1 and TRBJ1-1, with no clear D. Trimming cost V 7 bases and J 13 bases, with 19 bases left between them. This CDR3 spans 11 amino acids. Germline V CDR1 and CDR2: SQVTM, ANQGSEA. CDR3 nucleotides: TGCAGCGCATCCGACGTTGGGGAGGTTTTCTTT. This gives the protein CSASDVGEVFF.

This clonotype has just a few counts. The CDR3: CSVRSQGNSYEQYF. CDR3 in DNA: TGCAGCGTTCGGTCCCAAGGGAACTCCTACGAGCAGTACTTC. The genes are TRBV29-1 and TRBJ2-7, with D hard to call. V lost 5 bases to trimming and J lost 0 bases, with 14 bases between them. CDR3 size: 14 residues. Germline V lookup: CDR1 SQVTM, CDR2 ANQGSEA.

The rearrangement links TRBV4-1 to TRBJ1-1; D is uncertain. Trimming removed 4 bases from V and 1 base from J, with 7 bases in between. CDR1 and CDR2 from the germline V gene are MGHRA and YSYEKL. The CDR3 covers 13 residues. CDR3 coding DNA: TGCGCCAGCAGCCGAGGAGGGAACACTGAAGCTTTCTTT. This sequence encodes CASSRGGNTEAFF.

The chain joins TRBV10-3 to TRBJ2-1; no definite D call. The germline V and J ends were trimmed by 11 bases and 14 bases, with 13 bases remaining between them. From germline, CDR1 is ENHRY and CDR2 SYGVKD. The CDR3 runs 9 residues. CDR3 in amino acids: CAHRRSEFF. CDR3 sequence (DNA): TGTGCCCACCGGCGGTCTGAGTTCTTC.

This clonotype was detected once. One junction end disagrees with the germline gene, perhaps due to a read error. V usage is TRBV7-2 and J usage is TRBJ2-7; TRBD1 might be the D (6 bases). Germline V gene lookup returns CDR1 SGHTA and CDR2 FQGNSA. This CDR3 has 13 residues. CDR3 in amino acids: CASSNTGTYELYF. The CDR3 coding sequence is TGTGCCAGCAGCAACACAGGGACCTACGAGCTGTACTTC. The entire variable domain, with the rest obtained from reference TRBV7-2 and TRBJ2-7, is as follows: GAGVSQSPSNKVTEKGKDVELRCDPISGHTALYWYRQSLGQGLEFLIYFQGNSAPDKSGLPSDRFSAERTGGSVSTLTIQRTQQEDSAVYLCASSNTGTYELYFGPGTRLTVT.

To note about this clonotype: A much larger clone differs from this one at a single base, so this may be a read error. The rearrangement joins TRBV10-2 to TRBJ1-1, with D unresolved. Looked up from germline, CDR1 is WSHSY and CDR2 is SAAADI. The CDR3 runs 15 residues. As DNA, the CDR3 is TGCGTCAGCAGTGAGTCTGCCAGATTGAACACTGAAGCTTTCTTT. Translation: CVSSESARLNTEAFF.

The chain carries TRBV4-1 and TRBJ2-4, with D perhaps TRBD1 or TRBD2 (5 bases each). The CDR3 totals 18 residues. Per the germline V gene, CDR1 is MGHRA and CDR2 is YSYEKL. V gave up 2 bases and J gave up 1 base, with 18 bases separating them. CDR3 in DNA: TGCGCCAGCAGCCAACTCGGGACGGGACCTTGGGCCAAAAACATTCAGTACTTC. This gives the protein CASSQLGTGPWAKNIQYF.

This clonotype was seen a handful of times. V gene TRBV29-1 combines with J gene TRBJ2-1; no reliable D call. The germline CDR1 and CDR2 sequences are SQVTM and ANQGSEA. The V end was cut by 1 base, the J end by 6 bases, with 10 bases between. The CDR3 sequence is 13 residues long. CDR3 residues: CSVEAPVGNEQFF. The CDR3 nucleotides are TGCAGCGTTGAAGCCCCTGTGGGCAATGAGCAGTTCTTC.

The chain joins TRBV5-1 to TRBJ1-4; D is undetermined. Germline CDR1 is SGHRS and CDR2 is YFSETQ. The ends were cut back, 2 bases at V and 8 bases at J, with 4 bases in the middle. This CDR3 comprises 11 residues. CDR3 sequence: CASSFGEKLFF. Here the CDR3 DNA reads TGCGCCAGCAGCTTCGGGGAAAAACTGTTTTTT.

The chain carries TRBV2 and TRBJ2-5; TRBD1 agrees at 7 bases. V shed 10 bases, J shed 5 bases, and the junction held 10 bases outside the gene matches. There are 13 residues in the CDR3. Germline V CDR1 and CDR2: SNHLY, FYNNEI. The CDR3, as DNA: TGTGCCACCCGGACAGGCCGAGGGGAGACCCAGTACTTC. Protein: CATRTGRGETQYF.

The rearrangement joins TRBV7-3 to TRBJ2-7; 12 nucleotides align to TRBD1. Germline CDR1 and CDR2: SGHTA and FQGTGA. The J segment lost 2 bases and the V segment lost 1 base, leaving 6 bases of the junction unmatched. This CDR3 contains 17 residues. DNA for the CDR3: TGTGCCAGCAGCTTAATGCCGTGGGACAGGGGGCCCTACGAGCAGTACTTC. Translation: CASSLMPWDRGPYEQYF.

The chain recombines TRBV23-1 with TRBJ2-7; TRBD2 aligns across 16 bases. TRBV23-1 is reported as an ORF; its role is uncertain. The CDR3 is made up of 16 amino acids. The junction had 9 bases not matched to a gene; V was cut back by 7 bases and J by 6 bases. Here the CDR3 DNA reads TGCGCCAGCAACTCGGGACTAGCGGGAGGGCCGGGCGAGCAGTACTTC. It specifies CASNSGLAGGPGEQYF.

CDR3 DNA sequence: TGTGCCAGCTCAGCCCGGGGAGATGGAAACACCATATATTTT. Protein sequence: CASSARGDGNTIYF. The rearrangement links TRBV18 to TRBJ1-3; D not resolved. Trimming removed 5 bases at V and 3 bases at J, with 11 bases between. Germline values: CDR1 KGHSH, CDR2 LQKENI. The CDR3 covers 14 residues.

The rearrangement links TRBV30 to TRBJ1-1; no definite D call. The CDR3 is 12 amino acids. Between the trimmed V and J ends, which lost 0 bases and 5 bases, there was a span of 7 bases. The germline CDR1 and CDR2 sequences are GTSNPN and SVGIG (reference sequence). The CDR3 spells CAWSVGRTEAFF. The CDR3 DNA reads TGTGCCTGGAGTGTTGGTCGGACTGAAGCTTTCTTT.

This clonotype turned up a few times. J is TRBJ2-1 and V is TRBV6-2 or TRBV6-3; no firm D call. The V end was cut by 8 bases, the J end by 9 bases, with 8 bases between. CDR1 and CDR2 from the germline V gene are MNHEY and SVGEGT. The CDR3 runs 10 residues. CDR3 region: CASGTFEQFF. For the CDR3, the DNA is TGTGCCAGCGGAACCTTTGAGCAGTTCTTC.

The chain couples TRBV19 to TRBJ2-2, with D unclear. V lost 6 bases, J lost 0 bases, and 5 bases lay in between. Germline CDR1 LNHDA, CDR2 SQIVND (reference sequence). The CDR3 totals 13 residues. The DNA of the CDR3 is TGTGCCAGTAGAAATACGAACACCGGGGAGCTGTTTTTT. Its protein is CASRNTNTGELFF. The complete variable domain, with remaining parts taken from reference TRBV19 and TRBJ2-2, reads DGGITQSPKYLFRKEGQNVTLSCEQNLNHDAMYWYRQDPGQGLRLIYYSQIVNDFQKGDIAEGYSVSREKKESFPLTVTSAQKNPTAFYLCASRNTNTGELFFGEGSRLTVL.

The chain joins TRBV10-3 to TRBJ1-2, with D unclear. Germline lookup yields CDR1 ENHRY and CDR2 SYGVKD. The length of the CDR3 is 17 residues. V was shortened by 0 bases and J by 7 bases, with 21 bases between the two germline ends. This CDR3 is CAISESKDYKVPCGYTF. CDR3 DNA sequence: TGTGCCATCAGTGAGTCGAAGGATTATAAGGTTCCCTGTGGCTACACCTTC.

V and J are TRBV29-1 and TRBJ2-7; D not resolved. With 6 bases removed from V and 1 base from J, the gap between germline ends came to 16 bases. CDR3 length: 14 amino acids. Germline CDR1 and CDR2: SQVTM and ANQGSEA. The CDR3 region is CSVERVGGSYEQYF. DNA of the CDR3: TGCAGCGTCGAAAGGGTGGGTGGATCCTACGAGCAGTACTTC.

J is TRBJ1-1 and V is TRBV29-1, with D perhaps TRBD1 (5 bases). The ends were cut back, 3 bases at V and 1 base at J, with 9 bases in the middle. The length of the CDR3 is 13 residues. Germline loops: CDR1 SQVTM, CDR2 ANQGSEA. The CDR3 DNA is TGCAGCGTTGAGTTTGGGGGGAACACTGAAGCTTTCTTT. Translating gives CSVEFGGNTEAFF. Full variable domain (rest looked up from reference TRBV29-1 and TRBJ1-1): SAVISQKPSRDICQRGTSLTIQCQVDSQVTMMFWYRQQPGQSLTLIATANQGSEATYESGFVIDKFPISRPNLTFSTLTVSNMSPEDSSIYLCSVEFGGNTEAFFGQGTRLTVV.

In this sample, this clonotype turned up a few times. This sequence joins TRBV6-2 or TRBV6-3 and TRBJ2-7; D not resolved. V was cut by 5 bases and J by 4 bases, with 12 bases left in between. The CDR3 consists of 13 residues. Per germline, CDR1 MNHEY and CDR2 SVGEGT. CDR3 sequence: CASSPAGPYEQYF. The CDR3 nucleotides read TGTGCCAGCAGTCCCGCCGGGCCGTACGAGCAGTACTTC.

This clonotype was counted only a few times. This chain uses TRBV5-6 with TRBJ1-3; D not resolved. The CDR3 totals 16 residues. CDR1 and CDR2 from the germline V gene are SGHDT and YYEEEE. The V and J ends lost 0 bases and 0 bases respectively, with 10 bases between them. The CDR3 region is CASSLGRALSGNTIYF. CDR3 nucleotide sequence: TGTGCCAGCAGCTTGGGACGGGCACTCTCTGGAAACACCATATATTTT.